What follows is one T cell receptor (beta chain) and its context. Some clones are missing from TCRdb's copy, which holds only in-frame ones; the method was immunoSEQ multiplex PCR. The sample records about 60,000 clones, 80% to 95% being singletons. The data derive from a study of T cell changes during pregnancy in multiple sclerosis. V lost 8 bases to trimming and J lost 2 bases, with 10 bases between them. CDR3 length: 12 amino acids. The V gene's germline CDR1 is ENHRY and CDR2 SYGVKD. The TCR comes from a female donor in good health, enrolled as a control in a pregnancy study. The chain employs TRBV10-3 and TRBJ2-7; D possibly corresponds to TRBD2 (5 bases). The sample in question was peripheral blood, obtained in the third trimester of pregnancy. This CDR3 is CAIGERTYEQYF. Written as DNA, the CDR3 is TGTGCCATCGGGGAGAGGACCTACGAGCAGTACTTC.